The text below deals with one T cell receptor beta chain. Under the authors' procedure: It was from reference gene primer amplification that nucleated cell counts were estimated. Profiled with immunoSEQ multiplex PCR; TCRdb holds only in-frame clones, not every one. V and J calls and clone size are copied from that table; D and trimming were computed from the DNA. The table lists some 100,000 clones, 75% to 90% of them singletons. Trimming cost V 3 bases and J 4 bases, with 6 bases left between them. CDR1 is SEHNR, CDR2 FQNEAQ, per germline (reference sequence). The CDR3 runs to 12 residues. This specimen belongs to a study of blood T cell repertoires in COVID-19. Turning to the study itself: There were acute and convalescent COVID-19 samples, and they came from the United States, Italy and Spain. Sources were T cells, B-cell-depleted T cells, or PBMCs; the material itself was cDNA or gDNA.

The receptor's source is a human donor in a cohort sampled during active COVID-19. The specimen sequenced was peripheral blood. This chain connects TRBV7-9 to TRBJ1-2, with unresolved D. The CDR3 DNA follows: TGTGCCAGCAGCTTCCCCCTCTATGGCTACACCTTC. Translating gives CASSFPLYGYTF.